This T cell receptor beta chain was obtained from a study of blood T cell repertoires in COVID-19. Authors' data handling: Estimation of nucleated cell counts relied on the amplification of reference gene primers. Repertoires were generated with immunoSEQ multiplex PCR, while TCRdb's copy carries only in-frame clones and drops some. V, J and clone size were drawn from that table, and D and trimming were deduced from the DNA. This table holds roughly 220,000 clones, roughly four fifths found once. Germline CDR1 is MNHNS and CDR2 is SASEGT. The CDR3 covers 14 residues. Trimming removed 2 bases from V and 8 bases from J, with 15 bases in between. Seattle cases were enrolled at active infection and followed longitudinally.

The sequencing sample was made of peripheral blood. This TCR came from a woman at least 80 years old with COVID-19, enrolled during active disease. V usage is TRBV6-1 and J usage is TRBJ1-2; D unclear. The CDR3 nucleotides read TGTGCCAGCAGTGAATGGCGGGCTCGATCGGGCTACACCTTC. This codes for CASSEWRARSGYTF.